The 3 T cell receptor beta chains listed next were all sequenced from one sample in a study of blood T cell repertoires in COVID-19. Method: immunoSEQ multiplex PCR; TCRdb's copy keeps in-frame clones and lacks some. The sample records just under 90,000 clones, 85% to 95% being singletons. The sample comprised peripheral blood. These receptors were collected from a man in his 60s with acute or convalescent COVID-19.

V usage is TRBV9 and J usage is TRBJ2-7; the D gene is possibly TRBD2 (5 bases). CDR1 is SGDLS and CDR2 is YYNGEE in the germline V gene. CDR3 length: 14 amino acids. The germline V and J ends were trimmed by 2 bases and 3 bases, with 12 bases remaining between them. Written as DNA, the CDR3 is TGTGCCAGCAGCGTCCAGCCTAGCAACTACGAGCAGTACTTC. The encoded protein is CASSVQPSNYEQYF.

The J gene is TRBJ2-7, the V gene TRBV19; D possibly corresponds to TRBD1 (6 bases). This CDR3 contains 16 residues. Germline-derived CDR1 and CDR2 are LNHDA and SQIVND (reference sequence). V shed 3 bases and J shed 1 base, with 16 bases lying between them. This chain's CDR3 is CASSIGTGTYSYEQYF. For the CDR3, the DNA is TGTGCCAGTAGTATCGGCACAGGGACGTATTCCTACGAGCAGTACTTC.

The chain has TRBV5-1 and TRBJ1-1, with 9 nucleotides matching TRBD1. V was pared by 4 bases and J by 0 bases, with 4 bases of the junction left unmatched. Germline loops: CDR1 SGHRS, CDR2 YFSETQ. The CDR3 runs 15 residues. CDR3 in amino acids: CASSRTGAMNTEAFF. CDR3 coding DNA: TGCGCCAGCAGCCGGACAGGGGCAATGAACACTGAAGCTTTCTTT.